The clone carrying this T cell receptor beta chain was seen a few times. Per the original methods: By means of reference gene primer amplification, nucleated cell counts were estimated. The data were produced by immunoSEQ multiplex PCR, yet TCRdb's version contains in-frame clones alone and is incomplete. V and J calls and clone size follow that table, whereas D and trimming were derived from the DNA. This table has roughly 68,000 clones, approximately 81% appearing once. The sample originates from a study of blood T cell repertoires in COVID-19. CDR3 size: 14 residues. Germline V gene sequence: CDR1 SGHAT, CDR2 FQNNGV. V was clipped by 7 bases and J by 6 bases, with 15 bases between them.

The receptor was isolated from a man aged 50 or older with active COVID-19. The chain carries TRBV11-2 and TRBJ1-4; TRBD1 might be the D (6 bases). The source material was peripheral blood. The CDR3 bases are TGTGCCAGCACCCCTGGGGGGGCGGATGAAAAACTGTTTTTT. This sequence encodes CASTPGGADEKLFF.